The 6 T cell receptor beta chains presented below share a single source sample, sequenced in a study of blood T cell repertoires in COVID-19. Using immunoSEQ multiplex PCR, the repertoire was profiled, and TCRdb retains in-frame clones only, with some absent. The repertoire holds 210,000 or so clones, with roughly 80% as singletons. The sample comprised PBMCs or T cells enriched from blood (not recorded which). The receptors stem from a woman in her fifties or sixties who had been exposed to COVID-19.

The CDR3 region has the DNA TGTGCCAGTAGTACCGGACTGAAAAACAATGAGCAGTTCTTC. Translating it yields CASSTGLKNNEQFF. This chain connects TRBV19 to TRBJ2-1, with D possibly matching TRBD2 (5 bases). CDR1 is LNHDA, CDR2 SQIVND, per germline (reference sequence). CDR3 length: 14 amino acids. Trimming took off 4 bases at V and 5 bases at J, with 12 bases between the two ends.

The V call is TRBV10-2, the J call TRBJ2-7; D unresolved. Trimming left V 4 bases short and J 5 bases short, with 6 bases between. Germline CDR1 and CDR2: WSHSY and SAAADI. This CDR3 has 11 residues. In nucleotides, the CDR3 is TGCGCCAGCAGTGTGGGCGACGAGCAGTACTTC. This translates into CASSVGDEQYF.

The chain links TRBV27 to TRBJ1-6; D call uncertain. The V and J ends lost 1 base and 0 bases respectively, with 7 bases between them. CDR3 length: 16 amino acids. Germline lookup yields CDR1 MNHEY and CDR2 SMNVEV (reference sequence). CDR3 DNA sequence: TGTGCCAGCAGTTTATTACGCAGCTCCTATAATTCACCCCTCCACTTT. This encodes CASSLLRSSYNSPLHF.

The V call is TRBV21-1, the J call TRBJ1-3. TRBV21-1 is tagged as a pseudogene. The CDR3 is made up of 18 amino acids. The CDR3 loop is CASSPPFGGLESGNTIYF. CDR3 nucleotide sequence: TGTGCCAGCAGCCCCCCCTTTGGAGGGTTAGAATCTGGAAACACCATATATTTT.

The DNA of the CDR3 is TGCGCCAGCAGGGTGCGGGAGGCCAATCAGCCCCAGCATTTT. Translated, it gives CASRVREANQPQHF. This chain uses TRBV10-2 with TRBJ1-5; D gene uncertain. In germline, CDR1 is WSHSY, CDR2 SAAADI. The CDR3 spans 14 residues. V was clipped by 6 bases and J by 3 bases, with 12 bases between them.

J is TRBJ2-2 and V is TRBV3-1 (or the pseudogene TRBV3-2), with D perhaps matching TRBD2 (5 bases). The CDR3 consists of 15 residues. The V gene's germline CDR1 is LGHDT and CDR2 YNNKEL (reference sequence). V lost 4 bases and J 3 bases, leaving 12 bases between the germline ends. CDR3 DNA: TGTGCCAGCAGCCCGGGGAAGAGGGACACCGGGGAGCTGTTTTTT. This sequence encodes CASSPGKRDTGELFF.